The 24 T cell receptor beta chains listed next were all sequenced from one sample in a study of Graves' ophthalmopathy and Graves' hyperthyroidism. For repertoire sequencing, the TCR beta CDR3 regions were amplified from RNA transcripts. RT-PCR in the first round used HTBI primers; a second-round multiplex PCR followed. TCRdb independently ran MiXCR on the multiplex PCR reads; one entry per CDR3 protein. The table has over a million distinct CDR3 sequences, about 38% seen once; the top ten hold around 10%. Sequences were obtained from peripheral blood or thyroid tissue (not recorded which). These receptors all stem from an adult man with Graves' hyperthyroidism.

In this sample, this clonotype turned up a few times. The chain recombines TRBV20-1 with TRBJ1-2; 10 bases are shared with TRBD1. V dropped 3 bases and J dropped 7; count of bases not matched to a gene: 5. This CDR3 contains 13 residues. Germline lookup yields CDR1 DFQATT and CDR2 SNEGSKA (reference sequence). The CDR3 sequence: CSASTGTGVGYTF. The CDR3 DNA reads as TGCAGTGCTAGCACAGGGACAGGGGTTGGCTACACCTTC.

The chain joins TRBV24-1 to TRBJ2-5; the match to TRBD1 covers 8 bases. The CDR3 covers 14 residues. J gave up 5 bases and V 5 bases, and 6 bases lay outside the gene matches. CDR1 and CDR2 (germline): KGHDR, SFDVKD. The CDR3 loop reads CATSGQGSLETQYF. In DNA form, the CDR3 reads TGTGCCACCAGTGGACAGGGGAGTCTGGAGACCCAGTACTTC.

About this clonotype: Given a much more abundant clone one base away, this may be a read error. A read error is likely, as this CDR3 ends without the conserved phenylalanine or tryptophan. The CDR3 is CASSDPLAGRYEQYL. CDR3 coding DNA: TGCGCCAGCAGTGATCCCCTGGCAGGGAGGTACGAGCAGTACCTC. This chain uses TRBV10-2 with TRBJ2-7, with D tentatively TRBD2 (6 bases). Trimming removed 3 bases at V and 4 bases at J, with 16 bases between. The germline V gene has CDR1 WSHSY and CDR2 SAAADI. This CDR3 is built from 15 residues.

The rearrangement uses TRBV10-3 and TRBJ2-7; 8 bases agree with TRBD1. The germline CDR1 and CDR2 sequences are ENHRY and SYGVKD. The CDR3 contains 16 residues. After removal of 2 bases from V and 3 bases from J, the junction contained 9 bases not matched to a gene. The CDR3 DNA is TGTGCCATCAGTGAGGATACTCTCGGACAGGGCTACGAGCAGTACTTC. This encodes CAISEDTLGQGYEQYF.

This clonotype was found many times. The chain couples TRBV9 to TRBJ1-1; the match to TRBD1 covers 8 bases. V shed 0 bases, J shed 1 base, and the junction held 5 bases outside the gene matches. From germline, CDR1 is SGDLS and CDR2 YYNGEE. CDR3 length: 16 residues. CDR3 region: CASSVGAGTGNTEAFF. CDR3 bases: TGTGCCAGCAGCGTAGGGGCGGGGACAGGGAACACTGAAGCTTTCTTT. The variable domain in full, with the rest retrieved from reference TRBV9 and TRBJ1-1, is DSGVTQTPKHLITATGQRVTLRCSPRSGDLSVYWYQQSLDQGLQFLIQYYNGEERAKGNILERFSAQQFPDLHSELNLSSLELGDSALYFCASSVGAGTGNTEAFFGQGTRLTVV.

The CDR3 nucleotides read TGTGCCAGCAGCGTAGTGAGCGGAAGAAACTATGGCTACACCTTC. Residues: CASSVVSGRNYGYTF. The rearrangement uses TRBV9 and TRBJ1-2; D not certain. V shed 0 bases and J shed 2 bases, with 11 bases lying between them. CDR3 size: 15 residues. Germline V CDR1 and CDR2: SGDLS, YYNGEE. The full variable domain, its missing parts supplied by reference TRBV9 and TRBJ1-2, is DSGVTQTPKHLITATGQRVTLRCSPRSGDLSVYWYQQSLDQGLQFLIQYYNGEERAKGNILERFSAQQFPDLHSELNLSSLELGDSALYFCASSVVSGRNYGYTFGSGTRLTVV.

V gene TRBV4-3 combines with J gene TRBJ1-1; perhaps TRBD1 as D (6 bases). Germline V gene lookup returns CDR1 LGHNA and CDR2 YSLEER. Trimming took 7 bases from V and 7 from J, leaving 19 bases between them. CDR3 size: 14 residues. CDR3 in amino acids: CASTHKTTGLEAFF. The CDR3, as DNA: TGCGCCAGCACCCATAAAACTACAGGGCTTGAAGCTTTCTTT.

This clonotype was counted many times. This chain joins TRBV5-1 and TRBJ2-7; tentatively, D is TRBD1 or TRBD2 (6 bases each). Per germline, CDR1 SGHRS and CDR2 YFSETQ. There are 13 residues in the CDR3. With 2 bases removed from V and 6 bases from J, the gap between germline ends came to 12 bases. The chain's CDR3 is CASSFKQGGEQYF. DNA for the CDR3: TGCGCCAGCAGCTTTAAACAGGGAGGCGAGCAGTACTTC.

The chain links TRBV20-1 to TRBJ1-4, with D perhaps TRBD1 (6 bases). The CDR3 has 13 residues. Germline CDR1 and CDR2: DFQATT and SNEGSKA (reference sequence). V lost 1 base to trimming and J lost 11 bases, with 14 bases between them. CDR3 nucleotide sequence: TGCAGTGCTAGAGTGATCACAGGGAGGAAACTGTTTTTT. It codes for CSARVITGRKLFF.

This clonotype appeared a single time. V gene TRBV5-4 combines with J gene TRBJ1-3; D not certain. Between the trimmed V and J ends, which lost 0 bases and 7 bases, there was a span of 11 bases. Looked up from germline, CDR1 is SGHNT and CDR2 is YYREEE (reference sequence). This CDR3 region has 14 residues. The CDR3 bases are TGTGCCAGCAGCTTGGGCCCTGGACCGAACACCATATATTTT. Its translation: CASSLGPGPNTIYF.

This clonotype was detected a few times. CDR3 sequence reads: CSAPVGVADTQYF. CDR3 bases: TGCAGTGCCCCGGTGGGGGTAGCGGATACGCAGTATTTT. The genes are TRBV20-1 and TRBJ2-3, with D perhaps matching TRBD1 or TRBD2 (5 bases each). Germline V CDR1 and CDR2: DFQATT, SNEGSKA (reference sequence). The germline V and J ends were trimmed by 6 bases and 6 bases, with 16 bases remaining between them. The CDR3 is 13 amino acids.

As DNA, the CDR3 is TGCGCCACCAGGAGTGAGGGGTTCGGGACAGGGTCAATGAACACTGAAGCTTTCTTT. Amino acids: CATRSEGFGTGSMNTEAFF. This chain links TRBV4-3 with TRBJ1-1; 9 positions match TRBD1. V lost 10 bases to trimming and J lost 0 bases; unmatched junction nucleotides: 21. Germline V gene sequence: CDR1 LGHNA, CDR2 YSLEER. The CDR3 length is 19 residues.

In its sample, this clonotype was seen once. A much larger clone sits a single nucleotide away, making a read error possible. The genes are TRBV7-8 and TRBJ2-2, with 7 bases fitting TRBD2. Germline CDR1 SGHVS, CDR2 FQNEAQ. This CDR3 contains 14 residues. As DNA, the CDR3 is TGTGCCAGCCTGGCGGGGGTGAACACCGGGGAGCCGTTTTTT. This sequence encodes CASLAGVNTGEPFF.

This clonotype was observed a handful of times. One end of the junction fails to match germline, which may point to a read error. In DNA, the CDR3 is TGCAACGTTGACGGGGCGAACACTGAAGCTTTCTTT. Translating gives CNVDGANTEAFF. V gene TRBV29-1 combines with J gene TRBJ1-1; a possible D gene is TRBD1 (5 bases). The germline CDR1 and CDR2 sequences are SQVTM and ANQGSEA. The CDR3 totals 12 residues.

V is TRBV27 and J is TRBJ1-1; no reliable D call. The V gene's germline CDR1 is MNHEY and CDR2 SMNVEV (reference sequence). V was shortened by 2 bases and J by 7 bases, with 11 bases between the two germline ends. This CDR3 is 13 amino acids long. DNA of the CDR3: TGTGCCAGCAGTTTAGGCGGAACTATTGAAGCTTTCTTT. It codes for CASSLGGTIEAFF.

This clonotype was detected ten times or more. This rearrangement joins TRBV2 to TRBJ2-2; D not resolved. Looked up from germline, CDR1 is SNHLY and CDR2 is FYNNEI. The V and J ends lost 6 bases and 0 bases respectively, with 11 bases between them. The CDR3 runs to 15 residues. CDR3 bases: TGTGCCAGCAGGGGCATAGTCGCGAACACCGGGGAGCTGTTTTTT. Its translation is CASRGIVANTGELFF.

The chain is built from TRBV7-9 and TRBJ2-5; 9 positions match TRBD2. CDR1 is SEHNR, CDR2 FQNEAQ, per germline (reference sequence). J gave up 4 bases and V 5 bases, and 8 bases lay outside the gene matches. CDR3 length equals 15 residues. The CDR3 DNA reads TGTGCCAGCAGCGGGGCTAGCGGGATTGGAGAGACCCAGTACTTC. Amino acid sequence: CASSGASGIGETQYF.

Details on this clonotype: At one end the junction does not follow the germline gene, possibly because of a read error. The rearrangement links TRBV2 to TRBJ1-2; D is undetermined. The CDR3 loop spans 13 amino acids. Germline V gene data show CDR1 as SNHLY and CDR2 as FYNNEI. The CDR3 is CAGSIGINYGYTF. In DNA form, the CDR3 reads TGTGCCGGCAGTATAGGCATTAACTATGGCTACACCTTC.

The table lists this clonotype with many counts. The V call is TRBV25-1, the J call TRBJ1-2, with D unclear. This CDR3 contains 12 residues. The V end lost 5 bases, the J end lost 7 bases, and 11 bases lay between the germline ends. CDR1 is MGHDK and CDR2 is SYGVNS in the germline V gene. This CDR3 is CASSYAGAGYTF. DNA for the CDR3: TGTGCCAGCAGTTACGCGGGTGCTGGCTACACCTTC.

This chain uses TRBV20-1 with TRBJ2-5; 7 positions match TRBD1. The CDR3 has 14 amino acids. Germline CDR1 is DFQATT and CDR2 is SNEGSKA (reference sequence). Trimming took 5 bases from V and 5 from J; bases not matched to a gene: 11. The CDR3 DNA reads TGCAGTGCTGACAGGGCGAGGTCGGATGAGACCCAGTACTTC. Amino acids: CSADRARSDETQYF.

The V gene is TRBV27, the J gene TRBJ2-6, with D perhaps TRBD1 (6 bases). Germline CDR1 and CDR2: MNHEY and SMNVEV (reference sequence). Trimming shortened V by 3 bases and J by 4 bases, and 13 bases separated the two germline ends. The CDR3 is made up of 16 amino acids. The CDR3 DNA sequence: TGTGCCAGCAGTTTGCTACAGGGTGTCGGGGCCAACGTCCTGACTTTC. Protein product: CASSLLQGVGANVLTF.

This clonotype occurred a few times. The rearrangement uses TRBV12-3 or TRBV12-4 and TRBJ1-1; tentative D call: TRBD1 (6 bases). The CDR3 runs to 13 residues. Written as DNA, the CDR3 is TGTGCTAGTGGCCTAGGGGGTTGGACTGAAGCTTTCTTT. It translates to CASGLGGWTEAFF.

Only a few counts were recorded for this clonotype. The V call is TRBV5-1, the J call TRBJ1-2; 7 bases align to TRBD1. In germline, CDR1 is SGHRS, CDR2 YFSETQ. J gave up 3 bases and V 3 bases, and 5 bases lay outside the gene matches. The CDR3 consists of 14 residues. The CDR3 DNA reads TGCGCCAGCAGCTCAGGGGGGCTCGACTATGGCTACACCTTC. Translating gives CASSSGGLDYGYTF.

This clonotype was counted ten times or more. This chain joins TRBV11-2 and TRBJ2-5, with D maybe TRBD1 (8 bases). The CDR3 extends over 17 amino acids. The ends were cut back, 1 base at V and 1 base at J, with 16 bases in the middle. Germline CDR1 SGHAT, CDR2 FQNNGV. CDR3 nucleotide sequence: TGTGCCAGCAGCTTAGGAGCACAGGGGGGGATCCAAGAGACCCAGTACTTC. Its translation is CASSLGAQGGIQETQYF.